The 17 T cell receptor beta chains presented below share a single source sample, sequenced in a study of spatial heterogeneity in lung cancer. Study findings and constraints: The number of expanded tumor alpha and beta chains correlated with mutation number.

Each CDR3 protein gets one entry after TCRdb re-called the 5' RACE reads with MiXCR. The table lists some 23,000 distinct CDR3 sequences, nearly 6.5% of them singletons. Documented time point: sample taken at primary tumor resection. These TCRs are of unknown antigen specificity. This specimen consisted of lung tumor tissue, obtained at surgery. All receptors come from a male donor with early-stage non-small cell lung cancer.

This clonotype ranks as medium-sized. The chain recombines TRBV7-2 with TRBJ2-5, with 8 positions matching TRBD2. Germline-derived CDR1 and CDR2 are SGHTA and FQGNSA. The J segment lost 2 bases and the V segment lost 5 bases, leaving 4 bases of the junction unmatched. This CDR3 contains 14 residues. CDR3 sequence reads: CASSPGGLQETQYF. DNA for the CDR3: TGTGCCAGCAGCCCGGGAGGGCTTCAAGAGACCCAGTACTTC.

This clonotype showed up many times. This sequence joins TRBV27 and TRBJ2-7; weak D call: TRBD2 (5 bases). The V end was cut by 5 bases, the J end by 7 bases, with 18 bases between. Germline V gene sequence: CDR1 MNHEY, CDR2 SMNVEV (reference sequence). The CDR3 consists of 14 residues. In DNA, the CDR3 is TGTGCCAGCAGTCCGGGGATCCTCACGGAAGAGCAGTACTTC. This sequence encodes CASSPGILTEEQYF.

This clonotype has at least ten counts. The chain couples TRBV29-1 to TRBJ1-3; D ambiguous. Trimming took 6 bases from V and 4 from J, leaving 10 bases between them. The CDR3 has 12 residues. Germline V gene sequence: CDR1 SQVTM, CDR2 ANQGSEA. CDR3 nucleotide sequence: TGCAGCGTCAAAACCAGAGGAAACACCATATATTTT. Translated, it gives CSVKTRGNTIYF.

This clonotype came up many times. V usage is TRBV7-9 and J usage is TRBJ2-2, with 12 bases that match TRBD2. CDR1 and CDR2 (germline): SEHNR, FQNEAQ (reference sequence). V was clipped by 5 bases and J by 4 bases; unmatched bases: 2. This CDR3 region has 15 residues. The CDR3 nucleotides are TGTGCCAGCAGCCAGGGACTAGCGGGCACCGGGGAGCTGTTTTTT. Residues: CASSQGLAGTGELFF. The whole variable domain, filled in from reference TRBV7-9 and TRBJ2-2, reads DTGVSQNPRHKITKRGQNVTFRCDPISEHNRLYWYRQTLGQGPEFLTYFQNEAQLEKSRLLSDRFSAERPKGSFSTLEIQRTEQGDSAMYLCASSQGLAGTGELFFGEGSRLTVL.

This clonotype was recorded at least ten times. The chain recombines TRBV28 with TRBJ1-1; tentatively, D is TRBD1 (5 bases). The CDR3 extends over 13 amino acids. With 5 bases removed from V and 11 bases from J, the gap between germline ends came to 18 bases. Looked up from germline, CDR1 is MDHEN and CDR2 is SYDVKM. CDR3: CASSTRDLPGAFF. CDR3 DNA sequence: TGTGCCAGCAGTACCCGGGACCTCCCGGGTGCTTTCTTT.

The chain links TRBV28 to TRBJ2-3; tentative D call: TRBD2 (6 bases). V dropped 3 bases and J dropped 0 bases, with 10 bases sitting between them. In germline, CDR1 is MDHEN, CDR2 SYDVKM. The CDR3 runs 15 residues. The CDR3 reads CASSLAGPSTDTQYF. The CDR3 coding sequence is TGTGCCAGCAGTTTGGCGGGGCCTAGCACAGATACGCAGTATTTT.

This clonotype was detected many times. The chain recombines TRBV20-1 with TRBJ1-1; D might be TRBD1 (6 bases). Germline CDR1 is DFQATT and CDR2 is SNEGSKA (reference sequence). This CDR3 has 12 residues. Trimming pared 5 bases from V and 3 bases from J, leaving 10 bases between. CDR3 amino acids: CSARGADTEAFF. Written as DNA, the CDR3 is TGCAGTGCTCGGGGGGCTGACACTGAAGCTTTCTTT.

This clonotype was picked up many times. The chain has TRBV9 and TRBJ1-6, with 8 positions matching TRBD1. Looked up from germline, CDR1 is SGDLS and CDR2 is YYNGEE. The V segment lost 3 bases and the J segment 6 bases; nucleotides outside the gene matches: 8. The length of the CDR3 is 16 residues. The CDR3: CASSDVRQGFNSPLHF. The CDR3 DNA sequence: TGTGCCAGCAGCGATGTCCGACAGGGGTTTAATTCACCCCTCCACTTT.

This clonotype was seen repeatedly, ten times or more. This chain joins TRBV6-2 or TRBV6-3 and TRBJ1-1; D not certain. This CDR3 is built from 16 residues. Germline lookup yields CDR1 MNHEY and CDR2 SVGEGT. The V and J ends lost 7 bases and 1 base respectively, with 19 bases between them. The CDR3, as DNA: TGTGCCAGCACCCCCGTGTTGGGGTTTTGGAACACTGAAGCTTTCTTT. Translating gives CASTPVLGFWNTEAFF.

In its sample, this clonotype was seen many times. V and J are TRBV6-2 or TRBV6-3 and TRBJ2-3, with 7 positions matching TRBD2. The CDR3 length is 15 residues. The V gene end was trimmed by 6 bases and the J gene end by 6 bases; junction bases not matched to a gene: 12. Germline values: CDR1 MNHEY, CDR2 SVGEGT. The chain's CDR3 is CASSLSGTFGDTQYF. Here the CDR3 DNA reads TGTGCCAGCAGCCTCAGCGGGACCTTCGGGGATACGCAGTATTTT.

This clonotype was recorded at least ten times. The rearrangement links TRBV2 to TRBJ2-7; TRBD2 aligns across 8 bases. The V segment lost 11 bases and the J segment 5 bases; nucleotides outside the gene matches: 17. Germline V lookup: CDR1 SNHLY, CDR2 FYNNEI. The CDR3 totals 15 residues. CDR3 nucleotide sequence: TGTGCCTCCCGGCACGGGAGGGCCAATTCGAACGAGCAGTACTTC. Its protein is CASRHGRANSNEQYF. The variable domain in full, completed from reference TRBV2 and TRBJ2-7, reads EPEVTQTPSHQVTQMGQEVILRCVPISNHLYFYWYRQILGQKVEFLVSFYNNEISEKSEIFDDQFSVERPDGSNFTLKIRSTKLEDSAMYFCASRHGRANSNEQYFGPGTRLTVT.

This clonotype was seen a handful of times. The chain has TRBV7-8 and TRBJ2-7, with D hard to call. The germline V gene has CDR1 SGHVS and CDR2 FQNEAQ. The V and J ends lost 2 bases and 3 bases respectively, with 11 bases between them. The CDR3 totals 14 residues. The CDR3 reads CASSLQEFFYEQYF. CDR3 DNA: TGTGCCAGCAGCTTACAGGAATTTTTCTACGAGCAGTACTTC.

In its sample, this clonotype was seen many times. The chain links TRBV7-9 to TRBJ1-1, with TRBD1 as a possible D gene (5 bases). The CDR3 is 15 amino acids. In germline, CDR1 is SEHNR, CDR2 FQNEAQ (reference sequence). Trimming left V 2 bases short and J 11 bases short, with 21 bases between. The CDR3 DNA reads TGTGCCAGCAGCTTATCTCTGGCAGGGCTCGGTATGGCTTTCTTT. This gives the protein CASSLSLAGLGMAFF.

This clonotype is classed as medium-sized. The chain carries TRBV20-1 and TRBJ2-7, with D perhaps being TRBD1 or TRBD2 (5 bases each). This CDR3 has 14 residues. Between the trimmed V and J ends, which lost 6 bases and 2 bases, there was a span of 17 bases. From germline, CDR1 is DFQATT and CDR2 SNEGSKA (reference sequence). The CDR3 is CSAPLGRATYEQYF. CDR3 sequence (DNA): TGCAGTGCCCCGCTGGGGCGGGCGACCTACGAGCAGTACTTC.

This clonotype has more than one count but fewer than ten. This chain joins TRBV11-2 and TRBJ2-1; a possible D gene is TRBD1 (6 bases). Germline V lookup: CDR1 SGHAT, CDR2 FQNNGV. V lost 4 bases and J 8 bases, leaving 21 bases between the germline ends. The length of the CDR3 is 16 residues. CDR3 DNA sequence: TGTGCCAGCAGCTCAGGGTGGGGCGGTCCAGGGGATGAGCAGTTCTTC. This sequence encodes CASSSGWGGPGDEQFF.

This clonotype was found a few times. The chain recombines TRBV4-1 with TRBJ1-6; a weak D match, TRBD1 (5 bases). This CDR3 comprises 17 residues. Per the germline V gene, CDR1 is MGHRA and CDR2 is YSYEKL. V was pared by 1 base and J by 5 bases, with 15 bases between. The CDR3 sequence is CASSQGGLGGDNSPLHF. The CDR3 DNA reads as TGCGCCAGCAGCCAAGGCGGGTTGGGGGGGGATAATTCACCCCTCCACTTT.

This clonotype was detected only a few times. The chain links TRBV7-2 to TRBJ2-5; D is perhaps TRBD2 (5 bases). The V gene's germline CDR1 is SGHTA and CDR2 FQGNSA. The CDR3 consists of 14 residues. V shed 3 bases and J shed 5 bases, with 13 bases lying between them. CDR3 nucleotides: TGTGCCAGCAGCTTGACCCGAAGGGAGGAGACCCAGTACTTC. It encodes CASSLTRREETQYF.